A single sample is the source of the 27 T cell receptor beta chains below, sequenced in a study of T cell responses to AZD1222 COVID-19 vaccine. Repertoires were generated with immunoSEQ multiplex PCR, while TCRdb's copy carries only in-frame clones and drops some. This sample has approximately 150,000 clones; roughly nine tenths occur once, and the top ten carry 3% to 4%. The sequenced sample was peripheral blood, obtained 28 days after the second AZD1222 dose. The receptors were sampled from an adult who received the AZD1222 COVID-19 vaccine.

The V gene is TRBV10-2, the J gene TRBJ1-1, with 11 bases that match TRBD1. CDR1 is WSHSY and CDR2 is SAAADI in the germline V gene. This CDR3 contains 16 residues. Germline trimming cut 8 bases from V and 6 bases from J; bases unmatched to any gene: 14. The CDR3 nucleotides read TGCGCCAGCCTCTCCCGGGACAGGGGGTCCGTCGCTGAAGCTTTCTTT. Protein: CASLSRDRGSVAEAFF.

The chain employs TRBV19 and TRBJ2-1; 8 nucleotides line up with TRBD2. Germline V CDR1 and CDR2: LNHDA, SQIVND (reference sequence). The CDR3 consists of 16 residues. Trimming at V came to 4 bases and at J to 4 bases, leaving 9 bases not matched to a gene. CDR3 residues: CASSTHGGVPYNEQFF. Written as DNA, the CDR3 is TGTGCCAGTAGTACCCACGGGGGGGTACCGTACAATGAGCAGTTCTTC.

V and J are TRBV7-9 and TRBJ1-1; 7 positions match TRBD1. Germline trimming cut 6 bases from V and 6 bases from J; bases unmatched to any gene: 16. The germline V gene has CDR1 SEHNR and CDR2 FQNEAQ (reference sequence). The CDR3 totals 16 residues. The CDR3 reads CASSPGARQGEPEAFF. The CDR3 region has the DNA TGTGCCAGCAGTCCCGGAGCGCGGCAGGGGGAACCTGAAGCTTTCTTT.

In DNA form, the CDR3 reads TGTGCCAGCAGCCAAAGGGACAGCTTGTTCACAGATACGCAGTATTTT. The encoded protein is CASSQRDSLFTDTQYF. The V call is TRBV5-6, the J call TRBJ2-3, with 7 bases that match TRBD1. The CDR3 has 16 amino acids. Losses at the gene ends were 4 bases for V and 2 bases for J; bases not matched to a gene: 10. Germline loops: CDR1 SGHDT, CDR2 YYEEEE.

The V call is TRBV3-1 (or the pseudogene TRBV3-2), the J call TRBJ2-5; weak D call: TRBD2 (5 bases). V gave up 1 base and J gave up 5 bases, with 14 bases separating them. Germline V gene data show CDR1 as LGHDT and CDR2 as YNNKEL (reference sequence). This CDR3 has 15 residues. The DNA for the CDR3 is TGTGCCAGCAGCCAAGGACTGACGGGGATGGAGACCCAGTACTTC. Its protein is CASSQGLTGMETQYF.

The chain carries TRBV27 and TRBJ2-7; weak D call: TRBD2 (5 bases). Between the trimmed V and J ends, which lost 3 bases and 5 bases, there was a span of 14 bases. CDR1 is MNHEY and CDR2 is SMNVEV in the germline V gene (reference sequence). There are 14 residues in the CDR3. The DNA of the CDR3 is TGTGCCAGCAGTTTTGTGGCGGGTTCCCACGAGCAGTACTTC. It is translated as CASSFVAGSHEQYF.

The chain links TRBV27 to TRBJ2-7; a possible D gene is TRBD1 (6 bases). Per the germline V gene, CDR1 is MNHEY and CDR2 is SMNVEV (reference sequence). The V gene lost 0 bases and the J gene lost 3 bases, with 9 bases spanning the gap. CDR3 length equals 14 residues. As DNA, the CDR3 is TGTGCCAGCAGTTTATCGGGACACCTCTACGAGCAGTACTTC. It is translated as CASSLSGHLYEQYF.

CDR3 region: CASSGVGGSNYGYTF. CDR3 nucleotides: TGTGCCAGCAGTGGGGTTGGGGGATCTAACTATGGCTACACCTTC. The genes are TRBV2 and TRBJ1-2; perhaps TRBD1 as D (5 bases). The CDR3 runs to 15 residues. Trimming took off 4 bases at V and 0 bases at J, with 12 bases between the two ends. Germline assignment: CDR1 SNHLY and CDR2 FYNNEI.

The gene calls are TRBV3-1 (or the pseudogene TRBV3-2) and TRBJ2-7; D gene unclear. The CDR3 has 13 amino acids. Germline loops: CDR1 LGHDT, CDR2 YNNKEL (reference sequence). Trimming stripped 1 base from V and 3 bases from J, with 7 bases between. CDR3 sequence: CASSQVALYEQYF. The CDR3 DNA follows: TGTGCCAGCAGCCAAGTGGCCCTCTACGAGCAGTACTTC.

The V gene is TRBV4-1, the J gene TRBJ2-1, with TRBD1 matching over 9 bases. The germline CDR1 and CDR2 sequences are MGHRA and YSYEKL. The CDR3 spans 15 residues. V shed 4 bases, J shed 1 base, and the junction held 2 bases outside the gene matches. The CDR3 DNA reads as TGCGCCAGCAGCCCGACAGGGGGATCCTACAATGAGCAGTTCTTC. Its protein is CASSPTGGSYNEQFF.

The V and J genes are TRBV2 and TRBJ1-4; tentatively, D is TRBD1 (5 bases). V was pared by 5 bases and J by 4 bases, with 11 bases between. The CDR3 totals 14 residues. CDR1 and CDR2 (germline): SNHLY, FYNNEI. CDR3 sequence (DNA): TGTGCCAGCAGTCAGGGACGGAATAATGAAAAACTGTTTTTT. Residues: CASSQGRNNEKLFF. The full variable domain, in which reference TRBV2 and TRBJ1-4 provide the parts outside the CDR3, is EPEVTQTPSHQVTQMGQEVILRCVPISNHLYFYWYRQILGQKVEFLVSFYNNEISEKSEIFDDQFSVERPDGSNFTLKIRSTKLEDSAMYFCASSQGRNNEKLFFGSGTQLSVL.

This rearrangement joins TRBV30 to TRBJ1-1; D possibly corresponds to TRBD1 (5 bases). Germline V CDR1 and CDR2: GTSNPN, SVGIG (reference sequence). The CDR3 has 14 residues. The V gene lost 0 bases and the J gene lost 5 bases, with 13 bases spanning the gap. As DNA, the CDR3 is TGTGCCTGGAGTGTATACGGGGGGGAAACTGAAGCTTTCTTT. This sequence encodes CAWSVYGGETEAFF.

The sample holds one count of this clone. The genes are TRBV11-1 and TRBJ2-7; TRBD2 agrees at 7 bases. From germline, CDR1 is SGHAT and CDR2 FQDESV (reference sequence). V dropped 3 bases and J dropped 5; count of bases not matched to a gene: 10. The CDR3 is made up of 15 amino acids. CDR3 amino acids: CASSLLVSGFNEQYF. CDR3 nucleotides: TGTGCCAGCAGCTTGTTGGTTAGCGGGTTTAACGAGCAGTACTTC.

The V and J genes are TRBV7-9 and TRBJ2-1; D is unclear. Germline loops: CDR1 SEHNR, CDR2 FQNEAQ (reference sequence). The CDR3 covers 12 residues. Trimming shortened V by 6 bases and J by 9 bases, and 12 bases separated the two germline ends. The CDR3 DNA reads as TGTGCCAGCAGACCGGTGGGCTCTGAGCAGTTCTTC. Amino acids: CASRPVGSEQFF.

This chain joins TRBV7-9 and TRBJ1-1, with 8 positions matching TRBD1. The J segment lost 0 bases and the V segment lost 3 bases, leaving 15 bases of the junction unmatched. The CDR3 has 19 residues. The germline gives CDR1 SEHNR, CDR2 FQNEAQ (reference sequence). The CDR3 region is CASSFFSLATGVMNTEAFF. DNA for the CDR3: TGTGCCAGCAGCTTTTTTTCGTTGGCGACAGGGGTCATGAACACTGAAGCTTTCTTT.

The chain recombines TRBV30 with TRBJ1-5; no clear D gene. The CDR3 sequence is 14 residues long. Per the germline V gene, CDR1 is GTSNPN and CDR2 is SVGIG (reference sequence). V shed 0 bases and J shed 4 bases, with 10 bases lying between them. CDR3 DNA sequence: TGTGCCTGGAGTGTACGTGGAGGGAATCAGCCCCAGCATTTT. This gives the protein CAWSVRGGNQPQHF.

The V call is TRBV29-1, the J call TRBJ1-2; 8 nucleotides align to TRBD1. The CDR3 extends over 11 amino acids. J lost 6 bases, V lost 4 bases, and 1 base had no gene match. The germline V gene encodes CDR1 SQVTM and CDR2 ANQGSEA. CDR3 sequence: CSVGDRNGYTF. CDR3 DNA sequence: TGCAGCGTTGGGGACAGGAATGGCTACACCTTC. The full variable domain, its missing parts supplied by reference TRBV29-1 and TRBJ1-2, is SAVISQKPSRDICQRGTSLTIQCQVDSQVTMMFWYRQQPGQSLTLIATANQGSEATYESGFVIDKFPISRPNLTFSTLTVSNMSPEDSSIYLCSVGDRNGYTFGSGTRLTVV.

This chain joins TRBV7-2 and TRBJ2-7; 11 positions match TRBD2. CDR3 length: 15 residues. V shed 3 bases and J 3 bases; nucleotides not matched to a gene: 4. From germline, CDR1 is SGHTA and CDR2 FQGNSA. This CDR3 reads CASSFDGTSGYEQYF. DNA for the CDR3: TGTGCCAGCAGCTTCGACGGGACTAGCGGCTACGAGCAGTACTTC.

The CDR3, as DNA: TGTGCCACCAGTGCCACAGGGGGCGGGTTGCCCCAGCATTTT. Its translation: CATSATGGGLPQHF. The chain combines TRBV24-1 with TRBJ1-5; 9 bases map to TRBD1. Trimming cost V 5 bases and J 9 bases; bases outside gene matches: 7. The CDR3 covers 14 residues. The V gene's germline CDR1 is KGHDR and CDR2 SFDVKD.

This clone was seen only a few times. The V gene is TRBV11-2, the J gene TRBJ2-1, with 7 bases fitting TRBD1. CDR3 size: 13 residues. Germline CDR1 reads SGHAT; CDR2 reads FQNNGV. After removal of 0 bases from V and 12 bases from J, the junction contained 5 bases not matched to a gene. CDR3 sequence (DNA): TGTGCCAGCAGCTTAGATCCCCCAGGGGGGCAGTTCTTC. Translation gives CASSLDPPGGQFF. The full variable domain, its missing parts supplied by reference TRBV11-2 and TRBJ2-1, is EAGVAQSPRYKIIEKRQSVAFWCNPISGHATLYWYQQILGQGPKLLIQFQNNGVVDDSQLPKDRFSAERLKGVDSTLKIQPAKLEDSAVYLCASSLDPPGGQFFGPGTRLTVL.

The DNA for the CDR3 is TGTGCCAGCAGTTCCCTTCGACAGGGAGGTAAACAGCCCCAGCATTTT. It translates to CASSSLRQGGKQPQHF. The chain uses TRBV6-5 and TRBJ1-5; 7 bases match TRBD1. Trimming cost V 4 bases and J 7 bases; bases outside gene matches: 13. The V gene's germline CDR1 is MNHEY and CDR2 SVGAGI. The CDR3 extends over 16 amino acids.

The V and J genes are TRBV9 and TRBJ2-1; D might be TRBD1 (5 bases). V was cut by 4 bases and J by 4 bases, with 12 bases left in between. CDR1 and CDR2 from the germline V gene are SGDLS and YYNGEE. The CDR3 totals 14 residues. The CDR3 DNA sequence: TGTGCCAGCAGCTTCCGACAGAGTTACAATGAGCAGTTCTTC. It yields the protein CASSFRQSYNEQFF.

The CDR3 spells CASSLIGGEQYF. The CDR3 nucleotides read TGTGCCAGCAGTCTCATTGGTGGAGAGCAGTACTTC. The genes are TRBV28 and TRBJ2-7, with no clear D. There are 12 residues in the CDR3. Per the germline V gene, CDR1 is MDHEN and CDR2 is SYDVKM. Trimming pared 5 bases from V and 7 bases from J, leaving 12 bases between.

The J gene is TRBJ1-2, the V gene TRBV5-4; 8 nucleotides line up with TRBD1. Losses at the gene ends were 5 bases for V and 2 bases for J; bases not matched to a gene: 11. The CDR3 has 16 amino acids. Germline CDR1 reads SGHNT; CDR2 reads YYREEE (reference sequence). The CDR3 coding sequence is TGTGCCAGCAGGAGGACAGGGACAACAGTCAACTATGGCTACACCTTC. Protein sequence: CASRRTGTTVNYGYTF. Using reference TRBV5-4 and TRBJ1-2 for the parts outside the CDR3, the full variable domain is ETGVTQSPTHLIKTRGQQVTLRCSSQSGHNTVSWYQQALGQGPQFIFQYYREEENGRGNFPPRFSGLQFPNYSSELNVNALELDDSALYLCASRRTGTTVNYGYTFGSGTRLTVV.

DNA for the CDR3: TGTGCCAGCAGCTTAAGCGCAGGGGTAGCGGGAAATAACGAGCAGTACTTC. It specifies CASSLSAGVAGNNEQYF. The rearrangement uses TRBV7-3 and TRBJ2-7; 8 bases match TRBD2. The germline gives CDR1 SGHTA, CDR2 FQGTGA. This CDR3 is built from 17 residues. V shed 1 base, J shed 5 bases, and the junction held 13 bases outside the gene matches.

The J gene is TRBJ1-1, the V gene TRBV18; D possibly corresponds to TRBD1 (6 bases). From germline, CDR1 is KGHSH and CDR2 LQKENI. Trimming stripped 2 bases from V and 3 bases from J, with 16 bases between. This CDR3 contains 16 residues. CDR3 nucleotides: TGTGCCAGCTCACCAACCGGGACAAGAGGAGACACTGAAGCTTTCTTT. Its protein is CASSPTGTRGDTEAFF.

This clone has just one count. The CDR3 coding sequence is TGTGCCAGCAGTCTACTAGCGGGAGTGGCAGATACGCAGTATTTT. Its protein is CASSLLAGVADTQYF. V gene TRBV6-5 combines with J gene TRBJ2-3; 11 bases line up with TRBD2. The CDR3 loop spans 15 amino acids. With 5 bases clipped from V and 4 bases from J, the junction kept 5 bases outside the gene matches. The V gene's germline CDR1 is MNHEY and CDR2 SVGAGI.